This section outlines one TCR beta chain sequence together with its context. The sample carries other DNA sequences with the same CDR3. The entry originates in a study of blood T cell repertoires in COVID-19. Study-level information: Researchers got acute and convalescent COVID-19 samples from the United States, Italy and Spain.

The V gene end was trimmed by 4 bases and the J gene end by 1 base; junction bases not matched to a gene: 7. Germline V CDR1 and CDR2: LGHNA, YNFKEQ. This CDR3 is 16 amino acids long. The authors' processing: Using reference gene primer amplification, nucleated cell counts were estimated. Only in-frame clones appear in the TCRdb table, and some are missing; sequencing was by immunoSEQ multiplex PCR. The V and J calls and the clone size are those of that table, but D and trimming were determined from the DNA. Altogether over 200,000 clones are present, roughly 80% being singletons, with the ten largest covering around 4.7%.

J is TRBJ1-2 and V is TRBV4-2; the match to TRBD1 covers 9 bases. Material for sequencing was peripheral blood. This sequence was found in a human donor in a cohort sampled during active COVID-19. CDR3 DNA: TGTGCCAGCAGCCGGGGACAGGGCTTCCTTAACTATGGCTACACCTTC. It yields the protein CASSRGQGFLNYGYTF.